Below are 31 T cell receptor beta chains sequenced from a single sample in a study of tumor-infiltrating lymphocytes in localized non-small cell lung cancer. Produced via immunoSEQ multiplex PCR; TCRdb's table is partial and in-frame only. Among some 6,000 clones listed, less than 85% were seen once. Sequenced input: lung tumor tissue. All receptors come from a human donor with non-small cell lung cancer.

This chain links TRBV9 with TRBJ2-3; 8 nucleotides align to TRBD1. Germline V gene sequence: CDR1 SGDLS, CDR2 YYNGEE. CDR3 size: 15 residues. Trimming cost V 1 base and J 5 bases; bases outside gene matches: 6. CDR3 bases: TGTGCCAGCAGCGTAATGGCAGGGGGCCTAGATACGCAGTATTTT. Encoded protein: CASSVMAGGLDTQYF. The whole variable domain, remainder taken from reference TRBV9 and TRBJ2-3, is DSGVTQTPKHLITATGQRVTLRCSPRSGDLSVYWYQQSLDQGLQFLIQYYNGEERAKGNILERFSAQQFPDLHSELNLSSLELGDSALYFCASSVMAGGLDTQYFGPGTRLTVL.

The chain is built from TRBV7-3 and TRBJ1-2; weak D call: TRBD1 (6 bases). Per the germline V gene, CDR1 is SGHTA and CDR2 is FQGTGA. CDR3 length: 15 amino acids. Trimming took 5 bases from V and 7 from J, leaving 20 bases between them. The CDR3 DNA reads TGTGCCAGCAGCCCTGAGGGGGGTGACGACTTTGGCTACACCTTC. It codes for CASSPEGGDDFGYTF.

The chain couples TRBV7-6 to TRBJ1-2; maybe TRBD1 (6 bases). V lost 1 base to trimming and J lost 6 bases, with 9 bases between them. This CDR3 has 13 residues. Germline V gene sequence: CDR1 SGHVS, CDR2 FNYEAQ. The CDR3 sequence is CASSLGTGNGYTF. DNA of the CDR3: TGTGCCAGCAGCTTAGGCACAGGGAATGGCTACACCTTC.

The chain couples TRBV9 to TRBJ2-5; TRBD2 agrees at 13 bases. Germline CDR1 is SGDLS and CDR2 is YYNGEE. V lost 0 bases, J lost 3 bases, and 2 bases stayed unmatched. The CDR3 runs 16 residues. The CDR3 DNA sequence: TGTGCCAGCAGCGTAGACGGGACTAGCGGGGAAGAGACCCAGTACTTC. Amino acids: CASSVDGTSGEETQYF.

This clone was counted only a few times. This sequence joins TRBV6-5 and TRBJ1-2; D call uncertain. The CDR3 covers 13 residues. V dropped 6 bases and J dropped 3 bases, with 11 bases sitting between them. Germline CDR1 reads MNHEY; CDR2 reads SVGAGI. CDR3 loop: CASSPPGYYGYTF. CDR3 nucleotides: TGTGCCAGCAGCCCGCCGGGGTACTATGGCTACACCTTC.

V and J are TRBV7-8 and TRBJ2-7; no firm D call. Germline V gene lookup returns CDR1 SGHVS and CDR2 FQNEAQ. V lost 2 bases, J lost 1 base, and 6 bases lay in between. This CDR3 is built from 13 residues. CDR3 bases: TGTGCCAGCAGCTTACTGAATTCCTACGAGCAGTACTTC. The encoded protein is CASSLLNSYEQYF.

This chain links TRBV27 with TRBJ2-7; the match to TRBD2 covers 9 bases. The germline V gene has CDR1 MNHEY and CDR2 SMNVEV (reference sequence). The CDR3 length is 17 residues. Trimming took 3 bases from V and 3 from J; bases not matched to a gene: 12. The CDR3: CASSFKLAGALGYEQYF. CDR3 nucleotides: TGTGCCAGCAGTTTTAAATTAGCGGGGGCCCTGGGCTACGAGCAGTACTTC.

The chain combines TRBV10-3 with TRBJ2-6; a possible D gene is TRBD2 (6 bases). CDR1 and CDR2 (germline): ENHRY, SYGVKD. V lost 6 bases, J lost 0 bases, and 21 bases lay in between. This CDR3 has 19 amino acids. In DNA form, the CDR3 reads TGTGCCATCAGACACAAGAGGGACTCATGGAGCTCTGGGGCCAACGTCCTGACTTTC. This sequence encodes CAIRHKRDSWSSGANVLTF.

The CDR3 nucleotides read TGTGCCAGCAGTCCAAGCCCGGCGGCCCGATCTAATTCACCCCTCCACTTT. Its protein is CASSPSPAARSNSPLHF. V gene TRBV28 combines with J gene TRBJ1-6, with D unresolved. The CDR3 covers 17 residues. V was shortened by 5 bases and J by 6 bases, with 20 bases between the two germline ends. The germline V gene has CDR1 MDHEN and CDR2 SYDVKM.

This rearrangement joins TRBV27 to TRBJ2-7; either TRBD1 or TRBD2 may supply D (6 bases each). CDR3 length: 15 amino acids. The germline V gene encodes CDR1 MNHEY and CDR2 SMNVEV (reference sequence). V lost 7 bases and J 5 bases, leaving 21 bases between the germline ends. As DNA, the CDR3 is TGTGCCAGCACCTTTCGGGCGGGACATGTCGACGAGCAGTACTTC. This gives the protein CASTFRAGHVDEQYF.

With respect to this clone: One end of the junction does not line up with germline, which may come from a read error. The chain couples TRBV11-2 to TRBJ2-5; 8 nucleotides line up with TRBD1. The CDR3 loop spans 12 amino acids. CDR1 and CDR2 from the germline V gene are SGHAT and FQNNGV. The CDR3: CASRQGPEAQYF. As DNA, the CDR3 is TGTGCCAGCCGACAGGGGCCAGAGGCCCAGTACTTC. The full variable domain, its missing parts supplied by reference TRBV11-2 and TRBJ2-5, is EAGVAQSPRYKIIEKRQSVAFWCNPISGHATLYWYQQILGQGPKLLIQFQNNGVVDDSQLPKDRFSAERLKGVDSTLKIQPAKLEDSAVYLCASRQGPEAQYFGPGTRLLVL.

V and J are TRBV4-3 and TRBJ2-2; 11 positions match TRBD2. The V gene end was trimmed by 0 bases and the J gene end by 0 bases; junction bases not matched to a gene: 9. The germline CDR1 and CDR2 sequences are LGHNA and YSLEER. The CDR3 is 20 residues long. The CDR3 is CASSQDPPLAGGPNTGELFF. The CDR3 DNA is TGCGCCAGCAGCCAAGATCCACCCCTAGCGGGGGGTCCGAACACCGGGGAGCTGTTTTTT.

The chain is built from TRBV30 and TRBJ2-5; the match to TRBD1 covers 7 bases. The trim removed 2 bases at V and 9 bases at J, leaving 6 bases unmatched. This CDR3 is 12 amino acids long. Germline CDR1 GTSNPN, CDR2 SVGIG (reference sequence). Written as DNA, the CDR3 is TGTGCCTGGAGTCCTAAAACAGGGGCCCAGTACTTC. This codes for CAWSPKTGAQYF.

The rearrangement links TRBV5-4 to TRBJ2-7, with 8 bases lining up with TRBD1. The trim removed 4 bases at V and 4 bases at J, leaving 7 bases unmatched. The CDR3 spans 14 residues. The germline V gene encodes CDR1 SGHNT and CDR2 YYREEE (reference sequence). The DNA for the CDR3 is TGTGCCAGCAGCGCGGGACAGGAAATATACGAGCAGTACTTC. Translating it yields CASSAGQEIYEQYF.

The J gene is TRBJ1-1, the V gene TRBV4-1; no firm D call. Trimming removed 0 bases at V and 0 bases at J, with 17 bases between. Germline CDR1 is MGHRA and CDR2 is YSYEKL. The CDR3 consists of 18 residues. CDR3 nucleotide sequence: TGCGCCAGCAGCCAAGATAAGGGAAACAGCCACATGAACACTGAAGCTTTCTTT. Translating it yields CASSQDKGNSHMNTEAFF.

J is TRBJ1-4 and V is TRBV28; TRBD1 is a possible D gene (6 bases). Trimming removed 0 bases at V and 7 bases at J, with 12 bases between. Germline lookup yields CDR1 MDHEN and CDR2 SYDVKM. The CDR3 runs 15 residues. For the CDR3, the DNA is TGTGCCAGCAGTTTATGGTCGGGGGCCGGTGAAAAACTGTTTTTT. As protein: CASSLWSGAGEKLFF.

The rearrangement joins TRBV28 to TRBJ1-2, with 7 positions matching TRBD1. The CDR3 contains 15 residues. J gave up 2 bases and V 1 base, and 4 bases lay outside the gene matches. Germline CDR1 and CDR2: MDHEN and SYDVKM. The CDR3 is CASSLLGGGNYGYTF. DNA of the CDR3: TGTGCCAGCAGTTTATTGGGAGGGGGCAACTATGGCTACACCTTC.

In this sample, this clone turned up a few times. The chain is built from TRBV4-1 and TRBJ2-3; TRBD2 matches at 15 bases. This CDR3 is 17 amino acids long. Germline-derived CDR1 and CDR2 are MGHRA and YSYEKL. Trimming removed 0 bases from V and 6 bases from J; junction bases left unmatched: 4. CDR3 coding DNA: TGCGCCAGCAGCCAAGATCATGGACTAGCGGGAGGGGATACGCAGTATTTT. This sequence encodes CASSQDHGLAGGDTQYF.

V and J are TRBV5-1 and TRBJ1-1, with 7 bases identical to TRBD1. CDR1 SGHRS and CDR2 YFSETQ come from the germline V gene. V was clipped by 2 bases and J by 5 bases; unmatched bases: 3. The CDR3 totals 13 residues. The CDR3 bases are TGCGCCAGCAGCTTATCAGGGGGGACTGAAGCTTTCTTT. This encodes CASSLSGGTEAFF.

This chain connects TRBV2 to TRBJ1-2; tentatively, D is TRBD1 (6 bases). V was clipped by 6 bases and J by 6 bases, with 20 bases between them. CDR3 length: 15 residues. Germline V gene data show CDR1 as SNHLY and CDR2 as FYNNEI. Written as DNA, the CDR3 is TGTGCCAGCAGGGAGTTCCGGGACAACGCCAATGGCTACACCTTC. Protein sequence: CASREFRDNANGYTF.

A note on this clone: Different DNA sequences within this sample yield the same CDR3. The chain links TRBV7-2 to TRBJ2-7, with TRBD2 matching over 9 bases. Germline assignment: CDR1 SGHTA and CDR2 FQGNSA. Unmatched junction bases numbered 13, after V lost 1 base and J lost 6 bases. The CDR3 totals 17 residues. CDR3 nucleotide sequence: TGTGCCAGCAGCTTAGTTGTTGCGGGGGGGCAGGCATCCGAGCAGTACTTC. Translating it yields CASSLVVAGGQASEQYF.

V gene TRBV18 combines with J gene TRBJ2-7, with TRBD2 identical over 10 bases. From germline, CDR1 is KGHSH and CDR2 LQKENI. The CDR3 runs to 16 residues. The J segment lost 2 bases and the V segment lost 4 bases, leaving 8 bases of the junction unmatched. The CDR3 loop reads CASSRLGTSVTYEQYF. CDR3 coding DNA: TGTGCCAGCTCACGACTCGGGACTAGCGTTACCTACGAGCAGTACTTC.

This chain joins TRBV27 and TRBJ1-2; 7 nucleotides line up with TRBD1. The germline V gene encodes CDR1 MNHEY and CDR2 SMNVEV (reference sequence). The CDR3 is made up of 15 amino acids. Trimming at V came to 4 bases and at J to 4 bases, leaving 9 bases not matched to a gene. The CDR3 region has the DNA TGTGCCAGCAGTTCGGACCCCGGGACAGCCTATGGCTACACCTTC. Protein product: CASSSDPGTAYGYTF.

The rearrangement joins TRBV18 to TRBJ2-7, with D perhaps assigned TRBD1 or TRBD2 (6 bases each). Germline assignment: CDR1 KGHSH and CDR2 LQKENI. V lost 3 bases, J lost 6 bases, and 12 bases lay in between. The CDR3 is 13 amino acids. This CDR3 is CASSPRGEGEQYF. Written as DNA, the CDR3 is TGTGCCAGCTCACCGAGGGGGGAAGGCGAGCAGTACTTC.

The gene calls are TRBV9 and TRBJ2-3; unclear D gene. CDR1 SGDLS and CDR2 YYNGEE come from the germline V gene. The length of the CDR3 is 16 residues. Trimming shortened V by 3 bases and J by 0 bases, and 14 bases separated the two germline ends. The CDR3 loop is CASSDLGVASTDTQYF. CDR3 DNA: TGTGCCAGCAGCGACCTTGGGGTAGCTAGCACAGATACGCAGTATTTT.

The rearrangement uses TRBV19 and TRBJ2-7; D assignment may be TRBD1 or TRBD2 (6 bases each). CDR3 length: 13 amino acids. V gave up 5 bases and J gave up 3 bases, with 11 bases separating them. Germline V gives CDR1 LNHDA, CDR2 SQIVND (reference sequence). CDR3 sequence (DNA): TGTGCCAGTAGTGGCGGGACACGCTACGAGCAGTACTTC. This sequence encodes CASSGGTRYEQYF.

This clone came up once. The chain has TRBV4-2 and TRBJ2-3; 12 nucleotides align to TRBD2. Germline values: CDR1 LGHNA, CDR2 YNFKEQ. Unmatched junction bases numbered 9, after V lost 3 bases and J lost 5 bases. The CDR3 totals 17 residues. The CDR3 DNA sequence: TGTGCCAGCAGCCAGCCTCCGGGACTAGCGGGCCAAGATACGCAGTATTTT. Its protein is CASSQPPGLAGQDTQYF.

V and J are TRBV12-5 and TRBJ1-6, with D possibly being TRBD1 (6 bases). Germline CDR1 and CDR2: LGHNT and FRNRAP. Deletions cut 6 bases from V and 9 bases from J, with 15 bases between. The CDR3 runs to 14 residues. The CDR3 is CASGSTGRGSPLHF. Written as DNA, the CDR3 is TGTGCTAGTGGATCGACAGGTCGTGGTTCACCCCTCCACTTT.

The chain has TRBV7-3 and TRBJ2-1; possibly TRBD2 for D (5 bases). Per germline, CDR1 SGHTA and CDR2 FQGTGA. The CDR3 runs to 15 residues. Trimming took off 5 bases at V and 5 bases at J, with 16 bases between the two ends. CDR3 in amino acids: CASSPRVAPNNEQFF. As DNA, the CDR3 is TGTGCCAGCAGCCCCCGGGTAGCGCCGAACAATGAGCAGTTCTTC.

The rearrangement links TRBV28 to TRBJ2-7; 7 nucleotides line up with TRBD2. The germline V gene encodes CDR1 MDHEN and CDR2 SYDVKM. The CDR3 is made up of 14 amino acids. V was pared by 7 bases and J by 0 bases, with 6 bases of the junction left unmatched. The CDR3: CASKRDGASYEQYF. For the CDR3, the DNA is TGTGCCAGCAAGCGGGACGGAGCCTCCTACGAGCAGTACTTC.

This clone is judged medium-sized. The V and J genes are TRBV4-3 and TRBJ2-7; D not resolved. This CDR3 is 15 amino acids long. The V gene lost 1 base and the J gene lost 4 bases, with 14 bases spanning the gap. Germline V gene lookup returns CDR1 LGHNA and CDR2 YSLEER. The CDR3 region has the DNA TGCGCCAGCAGCCAAGGCAGTAGGGCAGGATACGAGCAGTACTTC. This encodes CASSQGSRAGYEQYF.